This TCR beta chain is from a study of blood T cell repertoires in COVID-19. Study as a whole: In each case, the material was cDNA or gDNA derived from T cells, B-cell-depleted T cells, or PBMCs.

Using immunoSEQ multiplex PCR, the repertoire was profiled, and TCRdb retains in-frame clones only, with some absent. The sample holds roughly 100,000 clones; around 80% are singletons and the top ten take around 4.1%. The CDR3 runs 12 residues. V dropped 8 bases and J dropped 5 bases, with 10 bases sitting between them. Germline CDR1 LNHDA, CDR2 SQIVND (reference sequence). The origin of this receptor is a man aged 55 to 69 with acute or convalescent COVID-19. Sequencing input: peripheral blood. The genes are TRBV19 and TRBJ2-1; D is unclear. DNA of the CDR3: TGTGCCAGTCCCGGAGTCAACAATGAGCAGTTCTTC. Its protein is CASPGVNNEQFF.